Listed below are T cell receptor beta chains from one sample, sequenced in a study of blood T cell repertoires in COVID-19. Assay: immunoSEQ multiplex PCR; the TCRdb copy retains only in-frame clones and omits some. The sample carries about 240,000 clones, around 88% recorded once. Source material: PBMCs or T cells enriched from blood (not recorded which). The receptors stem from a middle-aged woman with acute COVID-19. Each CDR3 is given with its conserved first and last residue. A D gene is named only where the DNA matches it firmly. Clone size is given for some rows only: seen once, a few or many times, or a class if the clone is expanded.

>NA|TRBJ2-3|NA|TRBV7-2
TGTGCCAGCAGCCACGATAGGACTTTTACGCAGTATTTT
CASSHDRTFTQYF
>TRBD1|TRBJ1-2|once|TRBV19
TGTGCCAGTAGTATAAGACCTCAGGGGGACTATGGCTACACCTTC
CASSIRPQGDYGYTF
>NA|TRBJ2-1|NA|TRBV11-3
TGTGCCAGCAGCGAATCCCCAGGGACTCGGCAGTTCTTC
CASSESPGTRQFF
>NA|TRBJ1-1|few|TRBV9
TGTGCCAGCAGCGTGAGTGGTGTGAACACTGAAGCTTTCTTT
CASSVSGVNTEAFF
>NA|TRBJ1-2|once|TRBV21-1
TGTGCCAGCAGCAAAGCAACAGTCTCTCCTAACTATGGCTACACCTTC
CASSKATVSPNYGYTF
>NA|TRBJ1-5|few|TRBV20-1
TGCAGTGCTAGTTTAGGGGGCAATCAGCCCCAGCATTTT
CSASLGGNQPQHF
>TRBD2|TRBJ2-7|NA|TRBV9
TGTGCCAGCAGCGGTGGGACTAGCGGATTCTCCTACGAGCAGTACTTC
CASSGGTSGFSYEQYF
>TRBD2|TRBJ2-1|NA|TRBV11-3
TGTGCCAGCAGCTTAGGTGGTAGGGCTAGCGGGGCCCACAATGAGCAGTTCTTC
CASSLGGRASGAHNEQFF
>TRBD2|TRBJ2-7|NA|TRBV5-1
TGCGCCAGCAGCTTGGAGGGAGCGGGGCCCTACGAGCAGTACTTC
CASSLEGAGPYEQYF
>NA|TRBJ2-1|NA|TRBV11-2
TGTGCCAGCAGCCTAGCCGGGACTTCACGCTCCTACAATGAGCAGTTCTTC
CASSLAGTSRSYNEQFF
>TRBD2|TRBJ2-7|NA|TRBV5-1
TGCGCCAGCCGAGCCGGGACTAGCGGCTACGAGCAGTACTTC
CASRAGTSGYEQYF
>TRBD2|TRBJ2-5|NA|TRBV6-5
TGTGCCAGCAGTCTAGCGGGCGCGCTCCAAGAGACCCAGTACTTC
CASSLAGALQETQYF
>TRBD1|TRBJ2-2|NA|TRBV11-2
TGTGCCAGCAGCTTAGTCCGGACAGGGGCAATCACCGGGGAGCTGTTTTTT
CASSLVRTGAITGELFF
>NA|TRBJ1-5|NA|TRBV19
TGTGCCAGTAGTCCCACTCAGGGTCCCTATAGCAATCAGCCCCAGCATTTT
CASSPTQGPYSNQPQHF
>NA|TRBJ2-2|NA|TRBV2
TGTGCCAGCAGTGAAGAGGGGTTCCCCACCGGGGAGCTGTTTTTT
CASSEEGFPTGELFF
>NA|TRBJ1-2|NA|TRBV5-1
TGCGCCAGCAGCTTGGCCCCCCAGGGTGGGGGGTATGGCTACACCTTC
CASSLAPQGGGYGYTF
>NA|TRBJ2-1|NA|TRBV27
TGTGCCAGCAGTTTAGCCCGGGGGAATGAGCAGTTCTTC
CASSLARGNEQFF
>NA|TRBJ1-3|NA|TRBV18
TGTGCCAGCTCAAACGGCGGGGATTCTGGAAACACCATATATTTT
CASSNGGDSGNTIYF
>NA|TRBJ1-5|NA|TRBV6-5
TGTGCCAGCAGTTATGAGCGCCAAGGCGTCCAGCATTTT
CASSYERQGVQHF
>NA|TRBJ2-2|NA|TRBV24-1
TGTGCCACCAGCGCGTTTATCACCGGGGAGCTGTTTTTT
CATSAFITGELFF
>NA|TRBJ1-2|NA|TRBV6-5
TGTGCCAGCAGTCGCATGGGAAGAGAGGGTGGCTACACCTTC
CASSRMGREGGYTF
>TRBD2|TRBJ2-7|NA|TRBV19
TGTGCCAGTACCGGACTAGCGGGAGTAGGAGAGCAGTACTTC
CASTGLAGVGEQYF
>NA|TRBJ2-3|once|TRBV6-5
TGTGCCAGTCGCGGTCGGGAGATCGGCACAGATACGCAGTATTTT
CASRGREIGTDTQYF
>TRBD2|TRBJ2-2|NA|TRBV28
TGTGCCACAGGGCCGGCGGGAGGGGGAACCGGGGAGCTGTTTTTT
CATGPAGGGTGELFF
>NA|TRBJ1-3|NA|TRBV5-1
TGCGCCAGCAGCTTGGGGCAGTCCACTGGAAACACCATATATTTT
CASSLGQSTGNTIYF
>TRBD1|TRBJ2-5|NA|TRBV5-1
TGCGCCAGCAGCCCACGGACAGGGGGATTGCAAGAGACCCAGTACTTC
CASSPRTGGLQETQYF
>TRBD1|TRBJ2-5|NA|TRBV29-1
TGCAGCGTTAGACAGGGGGGGGAGACCCAGTACTTC
CSVRQGGETQYF
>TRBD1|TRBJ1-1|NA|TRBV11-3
TGTGCCAGCAGCATAACACAGGGGGCTGGAACTGAAGCTTTCTTT
CASSITQGAGTEAFF
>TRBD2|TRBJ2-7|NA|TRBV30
TGTGCCTGGAGTGGAGGGACTAGCGGCGAGCAGTACTTC
CAWSGGTSGEQYF
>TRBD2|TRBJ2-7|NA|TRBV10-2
TGCGCCAGCAGTGGGAGCGGGAGCCCCTACGAGCAGTACTTC
CASSGSGSPYEQYF
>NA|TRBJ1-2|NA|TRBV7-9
TGTGCCAGCAGTCCATTCCCCCCCAGCTATGGCTACACCTTC
CASSPFPPSYGYTF
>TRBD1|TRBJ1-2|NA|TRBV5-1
TGCGCCAGCAGCTTGTTAGGACAGGCCTATGGCTACACCTTC
CASSLLGQAYGYTF
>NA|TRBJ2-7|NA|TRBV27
TGTGCCAGCAGTTTGATAGGGGTCGGATATACCTCCTACGAGCAGTACTTC
CASSLIGVGYTSYEQYF
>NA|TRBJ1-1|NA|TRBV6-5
TGTGCCAGCAGTTACTCGAGTGGTGAAGCTTTCTTT
CASSYSSGEAFF
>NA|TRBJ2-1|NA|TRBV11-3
TGTGCCAGCAGCCGGTTCTTCCCTTCAACCTACAATGAGCAGTTCTTC
CASSRFFPSTYNEQFF
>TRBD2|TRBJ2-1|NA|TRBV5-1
TGCGCCAGCAGCTCTTCGGGGGGGAACACACACCACAATGAGCAGTTCTTC
CASSSSGGNTHHNEQFF
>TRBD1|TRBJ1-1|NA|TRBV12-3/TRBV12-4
TGTGCCAGGGCGAGGGACAGGGTCTCTGAAGCTTTCTTT
CARARDRVSEAFF
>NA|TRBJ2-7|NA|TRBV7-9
TGTGCCAGCAGCTCAGGTCCGAACAACTACGAGCAGTACTTC
CASSSGPNNYEQYF
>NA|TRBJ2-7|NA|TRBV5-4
TGTGCCAGCAGCGGTAGCCTAACGGACGAGCAGTACTTC
CASSGSLTDEQYF
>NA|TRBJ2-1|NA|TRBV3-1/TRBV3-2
TGTGCCAGCAGCCACTTTAGCAGCTACAATGAGCAGTTCTTC
CASSHFSSYNEQFF
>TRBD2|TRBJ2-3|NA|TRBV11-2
TGTGCCAGCAGCTTAATGGGAGGGCCGGCAGATACGCAGTATTTT
CASSLMGGPADTQYF
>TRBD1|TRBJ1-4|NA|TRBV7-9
TGTGCCAGCAGCCCAGGGGGTGAAGATGAAAAACTGTTTTTT
CASSPGGEDEKLFF
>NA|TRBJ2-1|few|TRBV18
TGTGCCAGCTCACCACTGGCTAGCGCTGTCAATGAGCAGTTCTTC
CASSPLASAVNEQFF
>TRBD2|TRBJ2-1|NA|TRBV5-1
TGCGCCAGCAGCCTTAGCGGGGGGGACAATGAGCAGTTCTTC
CASSLSGGDNEQFF
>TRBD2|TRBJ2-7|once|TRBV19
TGTGCCAGTAGTTTCTACCCGCTTAGCGGGAGTTCGAACGAGCAGTACTTC
CASSFYPLSGSSNEQYF
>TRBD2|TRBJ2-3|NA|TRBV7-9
TGTGCCAGCAGCAAACGACTAGCGGGAGGAGATACGCAGTATTTT
CASSKRLAGGDTQYF
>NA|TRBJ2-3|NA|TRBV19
TGTGCCAGTAGTGCCCTCGGGACACCTAGCACAGATACGCAGTATTTT
CASSALGTPSTDTQYF